This T cell receptor beta chain was profiled in a study of T cell clonality in common variable immunodeficiency. Study outcomes and limitations: What drives increased CVID clonality needs T cell subpopulation sequencing. In common variable immunodeficiency, TCR beta chains reportedly carried fewer deletions and N-nucleotide insertions.

This clone is labeled as medium-sized (0.01 to 0.1%). The antigen remains unidentified. The read comes to an end 3 residues before the CDR3 does, leaving the germline J gene to fill in the end. The CDR3 covers 15 residues. With 6 bases clipped from V and 0 bases from J, the junction kept 4 bases outside the gene matches. Germline-derived CDR1 and CDR2 are MDHEN and SYDVKM. Caucasian heritage predominated among both patients and controls. Sequencing input was equivalent genomic DNA from CVID and controls. Generated by immunoSEQ multiplex PCR, the TCRdb table keeps only in-frame clones and is missing some. The repertoire consists of some 9,700 clones, none detected only once.

The sequenced sample was peripheral blood mononuclear cells. This sequence was found in a human donor with common variable immunodeficiency. The chain employs TRBV28 and TRBJ2-2; 7 bases line up with TRBD2. CDR3 bases read: TGTGCCAGCAGGAATAGCGGGTCGAACACCGGGGAG. This codes for CASRNSGSNTGE. The CDR3 reads in full as CASRNSGSNTGELFF.